The following is a T cell receptor beta chain sequence with its context. This clonotype came up many times. Its antigen remains undetermined. No much larger clonotype is one base removed from it; base qualities were not supplied. The sequencing machine was an Illumina NovaSeq 6000. cDNA libraries for TCRalpha and TCRbeta were prepared by 5'RACE using constant-segment primers, with sample barcodes and unique molecular identifiers added. RNA was extracted from every sample with Trizol reagent. Amplification of the libraries took two PCR steps, and the second step added a second sample barcode plus Illumina TruSeq adapters. Sequencing of the libraries was done on an Illumina NovaSeq, producing 2 x 150 bp paired-end reads. The study's processing was this. With migec v1.2.7, reads were demultiplexed and then collapsed into UMI-guided consensus sequences. Using mixcr v2.1.11, UMI consensuses were aligned to TRA and TRB V and J templates and then assembled into clonotypes. Clonotypes were classified as expanded or contracted when called significant by both edgeR and NoisET, with noise models trained on biological replicates. For edgeR calls, the thresholds were a false discovery rate-adjusted p below 0.01 and a log2 fold-change of 1. PCA with hierarchical clustering of max-normalized trajectories of the 1000 most abundant clonotypes was used as exploratory dynamics analysis. The CD4 or CD8 phenotype of responding clones was assigned using the separately sequenced CD4+ and CD8+ repertoires. The public sequencing data were trimmed at Q25 with fastp and processed into clonotypes with MiXCR by TCRdb, which kept only in-frame beta chains. Each entry merges the rows of one CDR3 protein and shows their most common DNA and genes. For this entry, the V and J calls and clone size follow TCRdb and not the study's own pipeline. The sample data list some 110,000 distinct CDR3 sequences, and over 10% of these were observed just once. Around 26% of the sample comes from the top ten.

This specimen comes from a study of T-cell memory formation after mild COVID-19 (dated by TCRdb to 2020 to 2023). In the study overall: TCR sequence clusters from the two donors were found to be largely donor specific. Longitudinal TCRalpha and TCRbeta repertoire sequencing tracked T-cell clones expanding and contracting after mild COVID-19 in a couple of donors. Two young, previously healthy adult volunteers made up the cohort, one male and one female.

The germline V and J ends show losses of 0 bases and 1 base respectively, and no gene match explains 7 bases of the junction. The CDR3 measures 17 amino acids from cysteine to phenylalanine. The sequence is cut down to CDR3 DNA, 51 bases in frame from base 1. Taken from the germline V gene, the CDR1 and CDR2 loops are LGHNA and YNFKEQ. Study-wide findings and limitations: SARS-CoV-2 specificity of the second-wave clones peaking on day 37 was not confirmed. Balanced CD4/CD8 phenotypes were observed for clones contracting from day 15 to 85, whereas a bias towards CD4+ was observed for a second wave of clones expanding from day 15 to 37. Contracting CD4+ clones were found mainly in CM and EM memory subsets, while CD8+ clones were enriched in EMRA. Only two mild cases were covered in the study, and larger cohorts including severe cases with pre-infection samples were considered necessary. Some responding clones were detected in pre-infection memory, suggesting pre-existing cross-reactive memory T cells joined the SARS-CoV-2 response.

Ficoll-Paque density gradient centrifugation was the method used to isolate PBMCs. The sequence was obtained from an adult woman who had mild COVID-19 (a few samples of this study predate the infection). The sample titles of this study are shuffled in the database, so cell type and time point are left out; the donor was told from shared clones. Specimen: PBMCs or a T cell subset sorted from them (not recorded which). Recombination joined TRBV4-2 with TRBJ2-5; 8 bases in between match TRBD2. At the DNA level, the sequence is TGTGCCAGCAGCCAAGATATGCTAGCGGGCCTCCAAGAGACCCAGTACTTC. Protein translation: CASSQDMLAGLQETQYF.